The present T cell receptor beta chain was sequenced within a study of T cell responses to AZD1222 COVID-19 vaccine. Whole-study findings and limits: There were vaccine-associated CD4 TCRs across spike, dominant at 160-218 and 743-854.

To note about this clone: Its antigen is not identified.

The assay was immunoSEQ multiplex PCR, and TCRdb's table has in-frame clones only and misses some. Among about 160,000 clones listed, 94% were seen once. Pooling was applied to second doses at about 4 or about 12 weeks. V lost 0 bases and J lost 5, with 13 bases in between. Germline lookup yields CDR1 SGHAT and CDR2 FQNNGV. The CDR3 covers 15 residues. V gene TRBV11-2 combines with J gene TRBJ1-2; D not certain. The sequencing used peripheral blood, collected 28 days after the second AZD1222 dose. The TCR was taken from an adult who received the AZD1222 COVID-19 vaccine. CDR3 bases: TGTGCCAGCAGCTTAGAATCTGGCCGAGGGTATGGCTACACCTTC. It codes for CASSLESGRGYGYTF.